This entry is about one TCR beta chain. Its antigen is as yet unknown. These data are taken from a study of radiotherapy plus CTLA-4 blockade in lung cancer. On the study more broadly: Among all patients, about 19% showed objective responses, while about 31% had disease control. Study-wide findings and caveats: Blood-borne expansion of tumor-derived TCR clones followed radiotherapy plus ipilimumab. Reported findings show early blood T cell clone dynamics, with interferon-beta, best predicted response.

This CDR3 comprises 15 residues. Germline CDR1 reads MNHEY; CDR2 reads SVGAGI. With 7 bases removed from V and 5 bases from J, the gap between germline ends came to 21 bases. The assay was immunoSEQ multiplex PCR, and TCRdb's table has in-frame clones only and misses some. The sample lists tens of thousands of clones, 70% to 90% seen once, with 16% in the top ten. Ipilimumab CTLA-4 blockade and focal radiation were given to patients with chemo-refractory metastatic non-small-cell lung cancer. The specimen was peripheral blood, collected from a patient treated with radiotherapy plus ipilimumab. This sequence originates from a human donor with non-small cell lung cancer that progressed on radiotherapy plus ipilimumab. The V and J genes are TRBV6-5 and TRBJ2-7; D may be TRBD1 (5 bases). The CDR3 loop is CASTPPGRDSHEQYF. In DNA, the CDR3 is TGTGCCAGCACCCCTCCGGGCAGGGATTCCCACGAGCAGTACTTC.